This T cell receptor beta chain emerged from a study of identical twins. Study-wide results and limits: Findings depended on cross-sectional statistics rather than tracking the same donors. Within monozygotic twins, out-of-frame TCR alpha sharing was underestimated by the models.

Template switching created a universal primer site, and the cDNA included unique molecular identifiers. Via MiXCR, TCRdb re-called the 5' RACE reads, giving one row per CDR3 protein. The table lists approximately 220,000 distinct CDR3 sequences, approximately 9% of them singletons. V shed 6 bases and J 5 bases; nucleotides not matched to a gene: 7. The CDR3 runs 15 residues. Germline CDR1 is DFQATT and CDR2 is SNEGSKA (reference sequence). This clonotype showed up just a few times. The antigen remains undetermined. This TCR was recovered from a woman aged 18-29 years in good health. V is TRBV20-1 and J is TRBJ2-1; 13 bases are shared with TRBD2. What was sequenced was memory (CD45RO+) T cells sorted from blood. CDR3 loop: CSASTLAGGNNEQFF. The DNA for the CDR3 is TGCAGTGCCTCCACACTAGCGGGGGGGAACAATGAGCAGTTCTTC.